A selection of T cell receptor beta chains follows, all from one sample in a study of radiation and T cells in renal cell carcinoma. Only in-frame clones appear in the TCRdb table, and some are missing; sequencing was by immunoSEQ multiplex PCR. The data show 140,000 to 150,000 clones, about 88% seen once. The specimen comprised blood, sampled from a patient whose treatment included radiotherapy and nephrectomy. The receptor source for this set is a woman aged 70-85 years with renal cell carcinoma. The CDR3 runs from the conserved cysteine through the conserved F or W. D genes are given only for firm matches. Some rows mark clone size as missing; the rest say once, few, many or name a class of expanded clone.

CDR3aa: CASSLRDGTGELFF
CDR3nt: TGTGCTAGCAGCTTAAGGGACGGCACCGGGGAGCTGTTTTTT
len: 14
v_gene: TRBV7-7
abundance: once
d_gene: .
j_gene: TRBJ2-2

CDR3aa: CASSLGQGYSYEQYF
CDR3nt: TGTGCCAGTTCCCTGGGACAGGGCTACTCCTACGAGCAGTACTTC
len: 15
v_gene: TRBV19
abundance: .
d_gene: TRBD1
j_gene: TRBJ2-7

CDR3aa: CASSRDNSPLHF
CDR3nt: TGTGCCAGTAGTAGGGATAATTCACCCCTCCACTTT
len: 12
v_gene: TRBV19
abundance: .
d_gene: .
j_gene: TRBJ1-6

CDR3aa: CASSPLAGGPLSSYEQYF
CDR3nt: TGTGCCAGCAGTCCACTAGCGGGGGGTCCACTTAGCTCCTACGAGCAGTACTTC
len: 18
v_gene: TRBV2
abundance: .
d_gene: TRBD2
j_gene: TRBJ2-7

CDR3aa: CASSMTAAANEQFF
CDR3nt: TGCGCCAGCAGCATGACAGCCGCAGCAAATGAGCAGTTCTTC
len: 14
v_gene: TRBV5-1
abundance: .
d_gene: .
j_gene: TRBJ2-1

CDR3aa: CASSRGGGGRPQETQYF
CDR3nt: TGTGCCAGCAGCAGAGGAGGCGGGGGTAGACCCCAAGAGACCCAGTACTTC
len: 17
v_gene: TRBV9
abundance: .
d_gene: TRBD2
j_gene: TRBJ2-5

CDR3aa: CASSRIRDRGYEQYF
CDR3nt: TGTGCCAGCAGCAGGATCCGGGACAGAGGATACGAGCAGTACTTC
len: 15
v_gene: TRBV11-2
abundance: once
d_gene: TRBD1
j_gene: TRBJ2-7

CDR3aa: CASRDEGGYNSPLHF
CDR3nt: TGTGCCAGCAGGGATGAGGGGGGATATAATTCACCCCTCCACTTT
len: 15
v_gene: TRBV28
abundance: once
d_gene: .
j_gene: TRBJ1-6

CDR3aa: CASSLGLAGANTGELFF
CDR3nt: TGTGCCAGCAGCCTGGGACTAGCGGGGGCCAACACCGGGGAGCTGTTTTTT
len: 17
v_gene: TRBV7-6
abundance: .
d_gene: TRBD2
j_gene: TRBJ2-2

CDR3aa: CAIMGPNGETQYF
CDR3nt: TGTGCCATCATGGGGCCGAATGGAGAGACCCAGTACTTC
len: 13
v_gene: TRBV10-3
abundance: .
d_gene: .
j_gene: TRBJ2-5